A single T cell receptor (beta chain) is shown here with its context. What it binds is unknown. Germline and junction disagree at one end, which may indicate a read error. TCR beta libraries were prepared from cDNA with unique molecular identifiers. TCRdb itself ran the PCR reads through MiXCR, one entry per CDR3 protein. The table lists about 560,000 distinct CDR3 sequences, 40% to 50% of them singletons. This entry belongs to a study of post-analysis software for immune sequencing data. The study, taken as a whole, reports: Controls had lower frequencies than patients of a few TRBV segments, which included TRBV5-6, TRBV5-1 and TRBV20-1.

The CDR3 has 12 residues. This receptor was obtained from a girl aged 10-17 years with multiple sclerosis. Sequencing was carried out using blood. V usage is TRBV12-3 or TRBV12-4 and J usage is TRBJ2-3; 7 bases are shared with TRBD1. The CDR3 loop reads CASSFGTDAQYF. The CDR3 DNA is TGTGCCAGCAGTTTTGGGACAGATGCGCAGTATTTT.